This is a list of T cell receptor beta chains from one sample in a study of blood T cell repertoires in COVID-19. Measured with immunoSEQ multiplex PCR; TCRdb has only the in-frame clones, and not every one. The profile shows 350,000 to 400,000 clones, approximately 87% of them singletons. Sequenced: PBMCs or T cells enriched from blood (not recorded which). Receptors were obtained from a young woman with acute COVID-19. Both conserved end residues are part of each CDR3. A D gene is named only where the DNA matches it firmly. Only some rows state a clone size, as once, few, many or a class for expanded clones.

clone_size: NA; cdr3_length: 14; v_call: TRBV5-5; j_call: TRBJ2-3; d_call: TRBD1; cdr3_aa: CASSLGQGPNTQYF; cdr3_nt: TGTGCCAGCAGCTTGGGACAGGGACCGAATACGCAGTATTTT
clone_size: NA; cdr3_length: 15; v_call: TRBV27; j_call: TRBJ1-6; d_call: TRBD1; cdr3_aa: CASRTGGAGNSPLHF; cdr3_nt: TGTGCCAGCAGAACAGGGGGTGCTGGTAATTCACCCCTCCACTTT
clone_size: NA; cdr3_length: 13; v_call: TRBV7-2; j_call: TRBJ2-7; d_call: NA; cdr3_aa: CASSLGPSYEQYF; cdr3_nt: TGTGCCAGCAGCTTAGGGCCTTCCTACGAGCAGTACTTC
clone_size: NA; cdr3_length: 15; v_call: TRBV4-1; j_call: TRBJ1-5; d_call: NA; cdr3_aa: CASSQGAQLNQPQHF; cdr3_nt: TGCGCCAGCAGCCAAGGGGCCCAGCTCAATCAGCCCCAGCATTTT
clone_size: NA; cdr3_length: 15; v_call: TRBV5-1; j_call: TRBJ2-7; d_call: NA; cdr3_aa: CASSPGDRLIYEQYF; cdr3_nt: TGCGCCAGCAGCCCGGGGGACAGATTAATCTACGAGCAGTACTTC
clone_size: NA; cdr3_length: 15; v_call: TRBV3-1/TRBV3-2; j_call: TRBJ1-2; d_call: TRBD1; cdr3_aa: CASSQLQGANYGYTF; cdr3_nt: TGTGCCAGCAGCCAGTTACAGGGGGCGAACTATGGCTACACCTTC
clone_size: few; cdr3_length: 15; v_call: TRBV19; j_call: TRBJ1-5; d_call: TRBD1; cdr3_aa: CASSMGRQGNQPQHF; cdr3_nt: TGTGCCAGTAGTATGGGGAGACAGGGAAACCAGCCCCAGCATTTT
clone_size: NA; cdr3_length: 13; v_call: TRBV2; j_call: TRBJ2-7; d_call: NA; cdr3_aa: CASQTQFSYEQYF; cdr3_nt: TGTGCCAGCCAAACCCAGTTCTCCTACGAGCAGTACTTC
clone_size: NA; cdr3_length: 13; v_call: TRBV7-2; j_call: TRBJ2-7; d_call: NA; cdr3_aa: CASSLVISYEQYF; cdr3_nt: TGTGCCAGCAGCTTAGTAATCTCCTACGAGCAGTACTTC
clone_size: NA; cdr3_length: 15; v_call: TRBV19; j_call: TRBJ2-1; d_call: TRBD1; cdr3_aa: CASSIAHQGVGEQFF; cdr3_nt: TGTGCCAGTAGTATAGCTCATCAGGGGGTTGGTGAGCAGTTCTTC
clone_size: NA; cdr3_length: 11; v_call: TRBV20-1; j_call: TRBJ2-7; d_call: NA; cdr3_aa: CSATGLYEQYF; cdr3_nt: TGCAGTGCTACGGGTCTCTACGAGCAGTACTTC
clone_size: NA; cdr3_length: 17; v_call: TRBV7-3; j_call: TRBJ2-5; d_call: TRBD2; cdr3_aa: CASSLLGGLAPKETQYF; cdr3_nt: TGTGCCAGCAGCCTGCTCGGGGGACTAGCGCCAAAAGAGACCCAGTACTTC
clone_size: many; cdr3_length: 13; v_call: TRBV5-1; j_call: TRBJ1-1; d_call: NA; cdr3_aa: CASSLVSGTEAFF; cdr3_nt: TGCGCCAGCAGCTTGGTCTCGGGCACTGAAGCTTTCTTT
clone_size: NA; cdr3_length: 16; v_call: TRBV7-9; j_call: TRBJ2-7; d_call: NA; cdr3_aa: CASSLLTGWASYEQYF; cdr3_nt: TGTGCCAGCAGCTTACTTACAGGGTGGGCCTCCTACGAGCAGTACTTC
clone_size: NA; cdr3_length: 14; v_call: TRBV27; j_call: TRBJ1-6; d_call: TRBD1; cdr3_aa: CASHEGAVNSPLHF; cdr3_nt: TGTGCCAGCCACGAGGGGGCTGTAAATTCACCCCTCCACTTT
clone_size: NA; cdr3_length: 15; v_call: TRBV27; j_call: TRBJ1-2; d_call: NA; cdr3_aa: CASTQLGALSYGYTF; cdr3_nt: TGTGCCAGCACCCAGCTGGGGGCCTTGAGCTATGGCTACACCTTC
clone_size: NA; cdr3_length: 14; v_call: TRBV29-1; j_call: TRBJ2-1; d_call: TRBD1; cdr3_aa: CSVWGQQTYNEQFF; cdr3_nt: TGCAGCGTTTGGGGACAGCAAACTTACAATGAGCAGTTCTTC
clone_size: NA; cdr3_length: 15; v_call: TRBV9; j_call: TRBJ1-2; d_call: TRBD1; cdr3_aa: CASSPHGTGVYGYTF; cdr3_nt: TGTGCCAGCAGCCCCCATGGGACAGGGGTCTATGGCTACACCTTC
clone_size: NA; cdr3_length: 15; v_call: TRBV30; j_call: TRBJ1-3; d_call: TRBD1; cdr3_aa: CAWSPRGAAGNTIYF; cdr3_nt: TGTGCCTGGAGCCCCAGGGGGGCAGCTGGAAACACCATATATTTT
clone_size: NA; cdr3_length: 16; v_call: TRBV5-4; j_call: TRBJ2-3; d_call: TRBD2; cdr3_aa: CASSQKRGGLPDTQYF; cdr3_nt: TGTGCCAGCAGCCAGAAGCGGGGGGGCCTTCCAGATACGCAGTATTTT
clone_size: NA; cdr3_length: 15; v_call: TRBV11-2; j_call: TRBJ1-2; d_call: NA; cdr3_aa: CASSLDLTGPYGYTF; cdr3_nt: TGTGCCAGCAGCTTAGATCTCACAGGGCCCTATGGCTACACCTTC
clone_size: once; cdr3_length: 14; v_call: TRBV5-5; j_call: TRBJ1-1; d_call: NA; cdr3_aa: CASSLGAGPTEAFF; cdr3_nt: TGTGCCAGCAGCTTGGGGGCAGGGCCCACTGAAGCTTTCTTT
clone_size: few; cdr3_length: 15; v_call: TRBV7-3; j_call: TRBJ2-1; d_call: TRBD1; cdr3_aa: CASSFRTGVFNEQFF; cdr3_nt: TGTGCCAGCAGCTTTAGGACAGGGGTTTTCAATGAGCAGTTCTTC
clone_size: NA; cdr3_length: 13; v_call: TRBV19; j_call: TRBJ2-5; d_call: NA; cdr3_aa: CASNQGRQETQYF; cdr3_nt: TGTGCCAGTAATCAGGGTAGGCAAGAGACCCAGTACTTC
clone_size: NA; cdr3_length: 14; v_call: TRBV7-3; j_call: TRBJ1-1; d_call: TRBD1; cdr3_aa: CASSGPTGTTEAFF; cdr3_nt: TGTGCCAGCAGCGGACCGACAGGGACCACTGAAGCTTTCTTT
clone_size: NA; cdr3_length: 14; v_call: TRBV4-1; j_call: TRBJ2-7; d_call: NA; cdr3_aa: CASSHVLREYEQYF; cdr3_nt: TGCGCCAGCAGCCATGTACTTAGGGAGTACGAGCAGTACTTC
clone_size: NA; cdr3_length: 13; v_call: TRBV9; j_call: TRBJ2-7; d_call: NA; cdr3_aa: CASSVVPNYEQYF; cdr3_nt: TGTGCCAGCAGCGTAGTTCCCAACTACGAGCAGTACTTC
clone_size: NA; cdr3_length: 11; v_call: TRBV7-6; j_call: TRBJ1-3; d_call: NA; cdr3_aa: CASGEGDTIYF; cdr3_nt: TGTGCCAGCGGGGAGGGGGACACCATATATTTT
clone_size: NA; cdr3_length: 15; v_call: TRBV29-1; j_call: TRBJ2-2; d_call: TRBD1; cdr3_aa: CSVEGQGVHTGELFF; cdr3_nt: TGCAGCGTTGAAGGACAGGGGGTCCACACCGGGGAGCTGTTTTTT
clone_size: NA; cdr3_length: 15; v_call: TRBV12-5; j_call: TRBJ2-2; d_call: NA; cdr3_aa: CASGFWQMNTGELFF; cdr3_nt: TGTGCTAGTGGTTTTTGGCAGATGAACACCGGGGAGCTGTTTTTT
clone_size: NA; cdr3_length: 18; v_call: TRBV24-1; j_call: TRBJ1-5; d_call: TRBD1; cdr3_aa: CATSDTDGTGSFFQPQHF; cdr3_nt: TGTGCCACCAGTGACACGGACGGGACAGGGTCCTTCTTTCAGCCCCAGCATTTT
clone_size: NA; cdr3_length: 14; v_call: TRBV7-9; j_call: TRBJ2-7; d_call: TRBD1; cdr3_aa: CASSLGQGRDEQYF; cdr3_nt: TGTGCCAGCAGCTTAGGACAGGGGAGAGACGAGCAGTACTTC
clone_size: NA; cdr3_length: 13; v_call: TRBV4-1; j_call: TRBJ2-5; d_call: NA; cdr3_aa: CASSLGVQETQYF; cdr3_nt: TGCGCCAGCAGCCTAGGAGTCCAAGAGACCCAGTACTTC